The rows below give T cell receptor beta chains drawn from one sample of a study of multiple sclerosis patients with progressive multifocal leukoencephalopathy. Sequenced by immunoSEQ multiplex PCR; TCRdb stores in-frame clones only, minus some. Among roughly 29,000 clones listed, about 90% were seen once. The starting material was PBMCs, obtained from a patient treated with natalizumab. The receptor source for this set is a human donor with multiple sclerosis. Each CDR3 is given with its conserved first and last residue. A D gene is named only where the DNA matches it firmly. Some rows have no size entry. The others give once, few or many, or a class for an expanded clone.

>TRBJ2-5|-|TRBV27|TRBD1
CASRRQGQETQYF
TGTGCCAGCAGAAGACAGGGCCAAGAGACCCAGTACTTC
>TRBJ1-6|once|TRBV9|-
CASSVGGGNSPLHF
TGTGCCAGCAGCGTAGGAGGGGGTAATTCACCCCTCCACTTT
>TRBJ2-7|-|TRBV7-8|-
CASSFSYEQYF
TGTGCCAGCAGCTTTAGCTACGAGCAGTACTTC
>TRBJ1-3|-|TRBV5-1|-
CASSLTGGNTIYF
TGCGCCAGCAGCTTGACGGGAGGAAACACCATATATTTT
>TRBJ2-1|-|TRBV27|-
CASSLPSLREQFF
TGTGCCAGCAGTTTACCTAGCTTGCGTGAGCAGTTCTTC
>TRBJ1-4|-|TRBV6-1|-
CASSAGVENEKLFF
TGTGCCAGCAGTGCAGGGGTGGAGAATGAAAAACTGTTTTTT
>TRBJ1-1|-|TRBV4-1|TRBD1
CASSQRTGMNTEAFF
TGCGCCAGCAGCCAAAGGACAGGTATGAACACTGAAGCTTTCTTT
>TRBJ2-2|-|TRBV14|-
CASSQVGGSNTGELFF
TGTGCCAGCAGCCAAGTTGGGGGATCGAACACCGGGGAGCTGTTTTTT
>TRBJ2-3|-|TRBV6-4|-
CASSPSAITDTQYF
TGTGCCAGCAGTCCTAGCGCTATCACAGATACGCAGTATTTT
>TRBJ2-1|-|TRBV19|TRBD1
CASRGTGVTYNEQFF
TGTGCCAGTAGGGGGACAGGGGTCACCTACAATGAGCAGTTCTTC
>TRBJ2-3|-|TRBV11-2|TRBD2
CASSLDWERGGSTDTQYF
TGTGCCAGCAGCTTAGATTGGGAGCGGGGGGGCAGCACAGATACGCAGTATTTT